Reported below is one T cell receptor beta chain. Its matching antigen is unknown. This record belongs to a study of cytomegalovirus exposure and HLA in healthy donors. Looking at the study overall: Clustering assigned 81% of the approximately 400 genotyped donors to the Caucasian-associated ancestry cluster. Study observations and caveats: A later analysis showed TCR association rates differing by HLA locus, peaking at DRB1 and lowest at HLA-C. Researchers reported in a later analysis that a missense DCLRE1C variant was tied to TCR beta V- and J-gene trimming.

60 Vbeta and 13 Jbeta primers were used in PCR. Some clones are missing from TCRdb's copy, which holds only in-frame ones; the method was immunoSEQ multiplex PCR. The sample has roughly 100,000 clones, 75% seen once; the top ten hold around 1.3%. This CDR3 contains 12 residues. V lost 6 bases and J lost 6, with 12 bases in between. From germline, CDR1 is MDHEN and CDR2 SYDVKM. The sample consisted of PBMCs. The source is a man aged 35-49 years in good health and CMV-seronegative. The chain employs TRBV28 and TRBJ2-7; no reliable D call. The CDR3 protein is CASSIPKREQYF. The CDR3 DNA is TGTGCCAGCAGCATCCCCAAGCGCGAGCAGTACTTC.